These 28 T cell receptor beta chains originate from one sample sequenced in a study of blood T cell repertoires in COVID-19. Sequenced by immunoSEQ multiplex PCR; TCRdb stores in-frame clones only, minus some. The data contain about 170,000 clones, about 80% of them singletons. The material sequenced was peripheral blood. These receptor sequences come from a man aged 70 or older with active or convalescent COVID-19.

This sequence joins TRBV3-1 (or the pseudogene TRBV3-2) and TRBJ1-5; D is uncertain. CDR3 length: 14 residues. V was shortened by 4 bases and J by 5 bases, with 12 bases between the two germline ends. The germline gives CDR1 LGHDT, CDR2 YNNKEL (reference sequence). CDR3 in amino acids: CASSRGMEDQPQHF. Written as DNA, the CDR3 is TGTGCCAGCAGCCGCGGAATGGAGGATCAGCCCCAGCATTTT.

This chain joins TRBV2 and TRBJ2-3; TRBD2 agrees at 7 bases. The CDR3 covers 13 residues. V gave up 9 bases and J gave up 7 bases; unmatched junction bases: 10. The V gene's germline CDR1 is SNHLY and CDR2 FYNNEI. CDR3 sequence: CARGAPGGNTQYF. The DNA for the CDR3 is TGTGCCAGAGGGGCCCCGGGGGGAAATACGCAGTATTTT.

The gene calls are TRBV5-1 and TRBJ1-2, with TRBD1 identical over 9 bases. CDR1 is SGHRS and CDR2 is YFSETQ in the germline V gene. Trimming took 0 bases from V and 4 from J; bases not matched to a gene: 13. This CDR3 contains 18 residues. The CDR3 nucleotides are TGCGCCAGCAGCTTGGGGGGCTCCACAGGGGGCCTTAGCTATGGCTACACCTTC. Translating gives CASSLGGSTGGLSYGYTF.

V gene TRBV7-2 combines with J gene TRBJ1-2; D remains ambiguous. The CDR3 has 17 residues. V shed 0 bases and J shed 7 bases, with 21 bases lying between them. CDR1 and CDR2 (germline): SGHTA, FQGNSA. Here the CDR3 DNA reads TGTGCCAGCAGCTTAGCCGCGGTTGGCTCGCCCCAAAGTGGCTACACCTTC. Its protein product is CASSLAAVGSPQSGYTF.

The rearrangement joins TRBV6-1 to TRBJ1-5; D is ambiguous. Trimming pared 2 bases from V and 2 bases from J, leaving 19 bases between. From germline, CDR1 is MNHNS and CDR2 SASEGT. This CDR3 comprises 18 residues. DNA for the CDR3: TGTGCCAGCAGTGAATTGGAGGGTTACTCCGCTCGCAATCAGCCCCAGCATTTT. Its translation: CASSELEGYSARNQPQHF.

The J gene is TRBJ2-1, the V gene TRBV5-4, with 9 bases that match TRBD2. The junction had 1 base not matched to a gene; V was cut back by 2 bases and J by 1 base. Germline CDR1 SGHNT, CDR2 YYREEE (reference sequence). The length of the CDR3 is 15 residues. DNA for the CDR3: TGTGCCAGCAGCTTTAGCGGGAGTTCCTACAATGAGCAGTTCTTC. It is translated as CASSFSGSSYNEQFF.

The genes are TRBV3-1 (or the pseudogene TRBV3-2) and TRBJ2-3, with TRBD1 matching 12 bases. The CDR3 runs 14 residues. The V gene end was trimmed by 4 bases and the J gene end by 8 bases; junction bases not matched to a gene: 4. Germline values: CDR1 LGHDT, CDR2 YNNKEL (reference sequence). CDR3 sequence (DNA): TGTGCCAGCAGCCTCGGGACAGGGGGCGTTACGCAGTATTTT. Translation: CASSLGTGGVTQYF.

This sequence joins TRBV4-3 and TRBJ1-4; D gene uncertain. Germline V gene lookup returns CDR1 LGHNA and CDR2 YSLEER. V dropped 0 bases and J dropped 5 bases, with 10 bases sitting between them. CDR3 length equals 15 residues. CDR3 nucleotide sequence: TGCGCCAGCAGCCAAGATTTGGGCAAAAATGAAAAACTGTTTTTT. Its protein is CASSQDLGKNEKLFF.

The chain recombines TRBV7-6 with TRBJ1-6; 7 bases are shared with TRBD1. This CDR3 comprises 15 residues. CDR1 is SGHVS and CDR2 is FNYEAQ in the germline V gene. V was clipped by 2 bases and J by 7 bases; unmatched bases: 5. The CDR3 protein is CASSLTTGNNSPLHF. In nucleotides, the CDR3 is TGTGCCAGCAGCTTAACGACAGGGAACAATTCACCCCTCCACTTT.

The CDR3 nucleotides read TGTGCCAGCGTTGGACTAGCGGTAGCCAAAAACATTCAGTACTTC. Translated: CASVGLAVAKNIQYF. The V and J genes are TRBV6-5 and TRBJ2-4; the match to TRBD2 covers 10 bases. Losses at the gene ends were 8 bases for V and 0 bases for J; bases not matched to a gene: 4. Germline-derived CDR1 and CDR2 are MNHEY and SVGAGI. CDR3 length equals 15 residues.

CDR3 region: CASSLLREVYNEQFF. In nucleotides, the CDR3 is TGTGCCAGCAGTTTATTGCGGGAGGTCTACAATGAGCAGTTCTTC. This sequence joins TRBV27 and TRBJ2-1, with 8 bases that match TRBD2. Losses at the gene ends were 1 base for V and 3 bases for J; bases not matched to a gene: 2. This CDR3 region has 15 residues. Germline values: CDR1 MNHEY, CDR2 SMNVEV (reference sequence).

The gene calls are TRBV7-2 and TRBJ1-5, with 7 bases that match TRBD1. This CDR3 is built from 16 residues. J gave up 3 bases and V 2 bases, and 7 bases lay outside the gene matches. Germline loops: CDR1 SGHTA, CDR2 FQGNSA. The CDR3 bases are TGTGCCAGCAGCTTATGGGGCAGGGGGGACAATCAGCCCCAGCATTTT. This sequence encodes CASSLWGRGDNQPQHF. The full variable domain, rest sourced from reference TRBV7-2 and TRBJ1-5, is GAGVSQSPSNKVTEKGKDVELRCDPISGHTALYWYRQSLGQGLEFLIYFQGNSAPDKSGLPSDRFSAERTGGSVSTLTIQRTQQEDSAVYLCASSLWGRGDNQPQHFGDGTRLSIL.

The CDR3 reads CASSSPTGVRTEAFF. CDR3 nucleotide sequence: TGTGCCAGCAGTTCCCCGACAGGGGTACGGACTGAAGCTTTCTTT. This chain connects TRBV6-5 to TRBJ1-1, with 8 bases aligning to TRBD1. This CDR3 is 15 amino acids long. J lost 5 bases, V lost 4 bases, and 9 bases had no gene match. Germline CDR1 and CDR2: MNHEY and SVGAGI.

CDR3 nucleotide sequence: TGTGCCAGCAGTCTCGGACAGGGTCAAAAACTGTTTTTT. It translates to CASSLGQGQKLFF. The rearrangement uses TRBV12-3 or TRBV12-4 and TRBJ1-4; TRBD1 aligns across 8 bases. CDR3 length: 13 amino acids. The V segment lost 5 bases and the J segment 9 bases; nucleotides outside the gene matches: 5.

The gene calls are TRBV10-3 and TRBJ2-7; no definite D call. V was clipped by 11 bases and J by 5 bases, with 10 bases between them. The germline CDR1 and CDR2 sequences are ENHRY and SYGVKD. This CDR3 has 10 amino acids. The CDR3 region is CAAGANEQYF. The CDR3 nucleotides read TGTGCCGCCGGTGCAAACGAGCAGTACTTC.

This rearrangement joins TRBV19 to TRBJ2-7, with 8 bases fitting TRBD2. Germline CDR1 and CDR2: LNHDA and SQIVND (reference sequence). CDR3 size: 13 residues. V trimming: 5 bases; J trimming: 5 bases; junction bases outside the gene matches: 5. CDR3 bases: TGTGCCAGTAGTGGCGGGAGGCGCAACGAGCAGTACTTC. Protein product: CASSGGRRNEQYF.

The chain combines TRBV27 with TRBJ2-7; 9 positions agree with TRBD1. The CDR3 totals 14 residues. V gave up 3 bases and J gave up 4 bases; unmatched junction bases: 4. CDR1 is MNHEY, CDR2 SMNVEV, per germline (reference sequence). CDR3 sequence: CASSFSGTGYEQYF. The CDR3 coding sequence is TGTGCCAGCAGTTTCTCCGGGACAGGGTACGAGCAGTACTTC.

This CDR3 is CATSDRTTSGKAEQYF. As DNA, the CDR3 is TGTGCCACCAGTGATCGGACGACTAGCGGGAAGGCCGAGCAGTACTTC. J is TRBJ2-7 and V is TRBV24-1, with 11 bases matching TRBD2. This CDR3 contains 16 residues. V shed 3 bases and J 6 bases; nucleotides not matched to a gene: 9. The germline gives CDR1 KGHDR, CDR2 SFDVKD.

This clone has just one count. The genes are TRBV5-1 and TRBJ2-1, with D possibly TRBD2 on 5 matching bases. The germline V gene encodes CDR1 SGHRS and CDR2 YFSETQ. Trimming stripped 0 bases from V and 6 bases from J, with 13 bases between. The CDR3 is made up of 15 amino acids. The CDR3 protein is CASSLVAGRGNEQFF. The CDR3 region has the DNA TGCGCCAGCAGCTTGGTTGCCGGACGGGGCAATGAGCAGTTCTTC.

This sequence joins TRBV6-5 and TRBJ2-3; D remains ambiguous. CDR3 length: 14 amino acids. V lost 0 bases, J lost 1 base, and 5 bases lay in between. CDR1 is MNHEY, CDR2 SVGAGI, per germline. CDR3 amino acids: CASSYSRGTDTQYF. CDR3 DNA sequence: TGTGCCAGCAGTTACTCGCGAGGCACAGATACGCAGTATTTT.

The chain couples TRBV3-1 (or the pseudogene TRBV3-2) to TRBJ1-2; D remains unclear. V gave up 1 base and J gave up 2 bases, with 14 bases separating them. The CDR3 spans 16 residues. Germline V gene lookup returns CDR1 LGHDT and CDR2 YNNKEL (reference sequence). CDR3: CASSQVYGVSNYGYTF. The CDR3 DNA reads as TGTGCCAGCAGCCAAGTGTACGGGGTTTCCAACTATGGCTACACCTTC.

In DNA form, the CDR3 reads TGTGCCAGCAGACTCACTAGCGGGGGTTACAATGAGCAGTTCTTC. It is translated as CASRLTSGGYNEQFF. The chain couples TRBV3-1 (or the pseudogene TRBV3-2) to TRBJ2-1; TRBD2 matches at 11 bases. Germline V gene sequence: CDR1 LGHDT, CDR2 YNNKEL (reference sequence). The CDR3 extends over 15 amino acids. V was pared by 6 bases and J by 4 bases, with 5 bases of the junction left unmatched.

This CDR3 reads CASSIGRTGVNPYGYTF. CDR3 sequence (DNA): TGTGCCAGTAGTATAGGGAGGACTGGAGTGAATCCCTATGGCTACACCTTC. The gene calls are TRBV19 and TRBJ1-2, with D hard to call. This CDR3 is built from 17 residues. The ends were cut back, 1 base at V and 4 bases at J, with 19 bases in the middle. The germline V gene has CDR1 LNHDA and CDR2 SQIVND (reference sequence). The whole variable domain, remainder taken from reference TRBV19 and TRBJ1-2, is DGGITQSPKYLFRKEGQNVTLSCEQNLNHDAMYWYRQDPGQGLRLIYYSQIVNDFQKGDIAEGYSVSREKKESFPLTVTSAQKNPTAFYLCASSIGRTGVNPYGYTFGSGTRLTVV.

The rearrangement joins TRBV9 to TRBJ2-1; possible D gene TRBD2, 5 bases. The V gene lost 0 bases and the J gene lost 7 bases, with 14 bases spanning the gap. CDR3 size: 15 residues. Germline V gives CDR1 SGDLS, CDR2 YYNGEE. The CDR3 loop reads CASSVGISDFNEQFF. The CDR3 DNA follows: TGTGCCAGCAGCGTAGGAATTAGCGACTTTAATGAGCAGTTCTTC.

CDR3 protein: CASSRGGEDYGYTF. CDR3 DNA sequence: TGTGCCAGCAGCAGGGGGGGTGAGGACTATGGCTACACCTTC. The chain employs TRBV9 and TRBJ1-2, with a weak D call TRBD1 (6 bases). V was shortened by 4 bases and J by 3 bases, with 13 bases between the two germline ends. Germline CDR1 reads SGDLS; CDR2 reads YYNGEE. The CDR3 runs 14 residues.

The genes are TRBV9 and TRBJ1-2; D not resolved. Germline values: CDR1 SGDLS, CDR2 YYNGEE. The CDR3 runs to 14 residues. The V gene lost 4 bases and the J gene lost 6 bases, with 16 bases spanning the gap. The CDR3 reads CASSPPRTGDGYTF. In DNA form, the CDR3 reads TGTGCCAGCAGCCCCCCCCGAACGGGAGATGGCTACACCTTC.

This sequence joins TRBV5-5 and TRBJ2-7, with D unresolved. Germline loops: CDR1 SGHKS, CDR2 YYEKEE (reference sequence). Between the trimmed V and J ends, which lost 0 bases and 4 bases, there was a span of 5 bases. The length of the CDR3 is 12 residues. CDR3 loop: CASSLARYEQYF. The CDR3 region has the DNA TGTGCCAGCAGCTTGGCCAGGTACGAGCAGTACTTC. The full variable domain, with the rest looked up from reference TRBV5-5 and TRBJ2-7, is DAGVTQSPTHLIKTRGQQVTLRCSPISGHKSVSWYQQVLGQGPQFIFQYYEKEERGRGNFPDRFSARQFPNYSSELNVNALLLGDSALYLCASSLARYEQYFGPGTRLTVT.

This clone was detected only a few times. The J gene is TRBJ1-6, the V gene TRBV25-1; D is undetermined. CDR3 length: 13 amino acids. CDR1 MGHDK and CDR2 SYGVNS come from the germline V gene. The V end was cut by 6 bases, the J end by 7 bases, with 10 bases between. CDR3 in DNA: TGTGCCAGCAGAGAGACGGGGAATTCACCCCTCCACTTT. This gives the protein CASRETGNSPLHF.